Presented here are 8 T cell receptor beta chains from one specimen sequenced in a study of T cell changes during pregnancy in multiple sclerosis. TCRdb's table, derived via immunoSEQ multiplex PCR, lists solely in-frame clones and lacks some. Among approximately 60,000 clones, 91% were seen once, and the ten largest hold around 3.5%. The sample here was peripheral blood, taken after pregnancy. These receptors were obtained from a female donor in good health, enrolled as a control in a pregnancy study.

The chain combines TRBV7-8 with TRBJ1-2, with TRBD1 as a possible D gene (6 bases). The V end was cut by 4 bases, the J end by 4 bases, with 16 bases between. The CDR3 is 15 amino acids. Per germline, CDR1 SGHVS and CDR2 FQNEAQ. The CDR3 region is CASSWDNPTFYGYTF. CDR3 sequence (DNA): TGTGCCAGCAGCTGGGACAATCCGACATTCTATGGCTACACCTTC. The full variable domain, in which reference TRBV7-8 and TRBJ1-2 provide the parts outside the CDR3, is GAGVSQSPRYKVAKRGQDVALRCDPISGHVSLFWYQQALGQGPEFLTYFQNEAQLDKSGLPSDRFFAERPEGSVSTLKIQRTQQEDSAVYLCASSWDNPTFYGYTFGSGTRLTVV.

J is TRBJ2-6 and V is TRBV9; TRBD1 matches at 11 bases. This CDR3 is built from 19 residues. CDR1 is SGDLS, CDR2 YYNGEE, per germline. J lost 4 bases, V lost 8 bases, and 17 bases had no gene match. In DNA form, the CDR3 reads TGTGCCAGTTCCGGGGGACAGGGGGAAGGATTGTCGGGGGCCAACGTCCTGACTTTC. Translation gives CASSGGQGEGLSGANVLTF.

This clone was seen once. This rearrangement joins TRBV20-1 to TRBJ1-5; a possible D gene is TRBD1 (5 bases). CDR1 and CDR2 (germline): DFQATT, SNEGSKA (reference sequence). The CDR3 runs 10 residues. The V end lost 6 bases, the J end lost 13 bases, and 13 bases lay between the germline ends. CDR3 bases: TGCAGTGCCGTTATGACAGATCAGCATTTT. It is translated as CSAVMTDQHF.

This rearrangement joins TRBV2 to TRBJ1-2, with D perhaps TRBD1 (5 bases). The CDR3 runs 16 residues. CDR1 is SNHLY and CDR2 is FYNNEI in the germline V gene. V lost 2 bases and J lost 7, with 20 bases in between. The CDR3 region is CASSEQGSDVWAGYTF. CDR3 nucleotides: TGTGCCAGCAGTGAACAGGGTTCGGATGTTTGGGCTGGCTACACCTTC.

This sequence joins TRBV28 and TRBJ2-4, with D tentatively TRBD2 (6 bases). The V end was cut by 4 bases, the J end by 5 bases, with 12 bases between. This CDR3 is 14 amino acids long. Looked up from germline, CDR1 is MDHEN and CDR2 is SYDVKM. The DNA for the CDR3 is TGTGCCAGCAGTTCCCGGGGGTCCCAAAACATTCAGTACTTC. It encodes CASSSRGSQNIQYF.

The chain employs TRBV11-2 and TRBJ1-5, with D possibly TRBD1 on 6 matching bases. Germline V gives CDR1 SGHAT, CDR2 FQNNGV. Trimming removed 6 bases at V and 4 bases at J, with 10 bases between. This CDR3 comprises 13 residues. CDR3 DNA sequence: TGTGCCAGCAGTAGGGGGATGAATCAGCCCCAGCATTTT. It encodes CASSRGMNQPQHF.

The V call is TRBV4-2, the J call TRBJ1-2, with a weak D call TRBD1 (5 bases). The germline CDR1 and CDR2 sequences are LGHNA and YNFKEQ. The CDR3 is made up of 15 amino acids. Trimming shortened V by 1 base and J by 1 base, and 10 bases separated the two germline ends. CDR3 DNA: TGTGCCAGCAGCCAAGGGGAAGGGGATAACTATGGCTACACCTTC. Translated: CASSQGEGDNYGYTF.

The chain employs TRBV6-1 and TRBJ2-5; TRBD2 aligns across 10 bases. This CDR3 has 14 residues. J was trimmed by 7 bases and V by 7 bases; bases with no gene match: 9. Germline V gives CDR1 MNHNS, CDR2 SASEGT. This CDR3 is CASTTSGISGTQYF. DNA for the CDR3: TGTGCCAGCACTACTAGCGGGATTTCGGGGACCCAGTACTTC.